This TCR beta chain was profiled in a study of T cell clonality in common variable immunodeficiency. On this clone: Its target is unknown.

The method was immunoSEQ multiplex PCR; TCRdb's version includes in-frame clones alone and lacks a portion of them. The sample totals around 15,000 clones. General study findings and limits: Reportedly, TCR beta sequences from common variable immunodeficiency showed fewer deletions and N-nucleotide insertions.

The sequencing sample was made of peripheral blood mononuclear cells. The sequence derives from a human donor with common variable immunodeficiency.

The CDR3 sequence: CASSEAGGLAREQFF. The sequenced part of the CDR3 DNA is TGTGCCAGCAGTGAAGCGGGTGGACTAGCGCGTGAG. V gene TRBV6-1 combines with J gene TRBJ2-1; 9 nucleotides match TRBD2. Read coverage stops 3 residues before the CDR3 terminus; the germline J gene supplies the remainder. The CDR3 spans 15 residues. Germline V gene data show CDR1 as MNHNS and CDR2 as SASEGT. Unmatched junction bases numbered 6, after V lost 0 bases and J lost 9 bases.